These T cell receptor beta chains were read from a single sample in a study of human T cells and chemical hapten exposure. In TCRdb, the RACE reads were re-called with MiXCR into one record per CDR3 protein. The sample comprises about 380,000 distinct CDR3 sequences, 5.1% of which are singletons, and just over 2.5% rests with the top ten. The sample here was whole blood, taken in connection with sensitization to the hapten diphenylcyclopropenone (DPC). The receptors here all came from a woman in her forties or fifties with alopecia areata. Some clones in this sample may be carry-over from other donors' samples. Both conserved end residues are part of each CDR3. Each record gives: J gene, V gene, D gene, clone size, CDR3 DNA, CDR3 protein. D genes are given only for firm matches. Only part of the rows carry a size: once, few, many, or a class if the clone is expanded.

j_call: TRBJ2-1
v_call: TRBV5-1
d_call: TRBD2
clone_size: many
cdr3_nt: TGCGCCAGCAGCTTGGGTCTGGCGGGAGGGCCGGAGGGTGAGCAGTTCTTC
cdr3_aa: CASSLGLAGGPEGEQFF

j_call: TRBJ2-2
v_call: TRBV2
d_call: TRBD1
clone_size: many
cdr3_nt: TGTGCCAGCATTAACAGGGGAGCCGGGGAGCTGTTTTTT
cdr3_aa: CASINRGAGELFF

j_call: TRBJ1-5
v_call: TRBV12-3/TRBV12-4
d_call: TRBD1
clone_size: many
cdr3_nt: TGTGCCAGCAGATTTGGACAGGGGGCGTTTGAGCCCCAGCATTTT
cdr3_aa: CASRFGQGAFEPQHF

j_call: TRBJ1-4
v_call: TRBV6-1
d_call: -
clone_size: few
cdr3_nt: TGTGCCGCCAGCAGGGCATTTAATGAAAAACTGTTTTTT
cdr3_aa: CAASRAFNEKLFF

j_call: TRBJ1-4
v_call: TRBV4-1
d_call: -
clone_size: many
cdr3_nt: TGCGCCAGCAGCCAAGAGGGGAGGGAGGGTGAAAAACTGTTTTTT
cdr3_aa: CASSQEGREGEKLFF

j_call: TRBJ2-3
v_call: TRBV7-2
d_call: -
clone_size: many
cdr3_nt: TGTGCCAGCAGCTTAGCGCTTGGCTTAACAGATACGCAGTATTTT
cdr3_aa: CASSLALGLTDTQYF

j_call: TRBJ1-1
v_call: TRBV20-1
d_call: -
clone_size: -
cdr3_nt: TGCAGTGTCATCCTGTGGAACACTGAAGCTTTCTTT
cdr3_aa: CSVILWNTEAFF

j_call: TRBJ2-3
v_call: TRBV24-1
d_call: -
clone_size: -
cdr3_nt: TGTGCCACAACAGGGCTGAGCACAGATACGCAGTATTTT
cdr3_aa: CATTGLSTDTQYF

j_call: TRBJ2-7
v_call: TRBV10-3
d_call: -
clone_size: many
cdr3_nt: TGTGCCACACGGGGCCAAGGGGACGAGCAGTACTTC
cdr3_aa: CATRGQGDEQYF

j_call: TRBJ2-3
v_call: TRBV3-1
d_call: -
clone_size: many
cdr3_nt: TGTGCCAGCAGCCAAGGGACGCGCACAGATACGCAGTATTTT
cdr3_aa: CASSQGTRTDTQYF

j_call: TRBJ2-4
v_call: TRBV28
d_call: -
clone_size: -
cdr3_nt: TGTGCCAGCAGTTTACTTGGGGGCGGGGTCGACGACATTCAGTACTTC
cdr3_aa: CASSLLGGGVDDIQYF

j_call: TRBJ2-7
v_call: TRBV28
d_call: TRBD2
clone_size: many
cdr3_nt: TGTGCCAGCCTTACATGGGCTAGCGGGAGTTACGAGCAGTACTTC
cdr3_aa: CASLTWASGSYEQYF

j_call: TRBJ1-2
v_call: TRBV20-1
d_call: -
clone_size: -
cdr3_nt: TGCAGTGCTAGAGACGGCCACACCTATGGCTACACCTTC
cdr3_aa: CSARDGHTYGYTF

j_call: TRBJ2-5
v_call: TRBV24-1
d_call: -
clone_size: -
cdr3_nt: TGTGCCACCAGTGGACAGCAAGAGACCCAGTACTTC
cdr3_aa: CATSGQQETQYF

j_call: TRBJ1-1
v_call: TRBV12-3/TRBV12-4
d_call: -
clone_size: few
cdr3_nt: TGTGCCAGCAGGTGGGGACGGCTGAACACTGAAGCTTTCTTT
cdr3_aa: CASRWGRLNTEAFF

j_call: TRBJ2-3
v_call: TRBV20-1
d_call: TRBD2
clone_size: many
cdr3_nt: TGCAGTGCAATACCGGGACTAGCGGGGGCCTCCGGCACAGATACGCAGTATTTT
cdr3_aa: CSAIPGLAGASGTDTQYF

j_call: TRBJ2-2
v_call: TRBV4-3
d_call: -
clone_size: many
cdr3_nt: TGCGCCAGCAGCCAAGGGGGGGCAGACCCCGGGGAGCTGTTTTTT
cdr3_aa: CASSQGGADPGELFF

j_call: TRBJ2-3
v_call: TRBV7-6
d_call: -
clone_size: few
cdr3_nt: TGTGCCAGCAGCCCAAAATTAGGACTAAGCACAGATACGCAGTATTTT
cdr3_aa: CASSPKLGLSTDTQYF

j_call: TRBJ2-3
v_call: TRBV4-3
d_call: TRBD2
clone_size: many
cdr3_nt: TGCGCCAGCAGCTTCAGTAGCGCTAGCGGGAGCACAGATACGCAGTATTTT
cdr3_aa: CASSFSSASGSTDTQYF

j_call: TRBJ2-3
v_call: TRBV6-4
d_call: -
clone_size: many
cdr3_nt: TGTGCCAGCAGTGACGTCGGGGGACGCACAGATACGCAGTATTTT
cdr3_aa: CASSDVGGRTDTQYF

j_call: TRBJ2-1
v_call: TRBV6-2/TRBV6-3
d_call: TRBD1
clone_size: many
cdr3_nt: TGTGCCAGCAGTTCCTACAGGGGGCCGAATGAGCAGTTCTTC
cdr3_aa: CASSSYRGPNEQFF

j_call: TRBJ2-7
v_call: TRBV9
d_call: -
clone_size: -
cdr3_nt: TGTGCCAGCAGCGTAGGGGACCCATCCTACGAGCAGTACTTC
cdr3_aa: CASSVGDPSYEQYF

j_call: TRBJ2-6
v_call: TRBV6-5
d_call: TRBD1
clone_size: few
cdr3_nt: TGTGCCAGCAGTTCCCGGGACAGGGTTGGCAACGTCCTGACTTTC
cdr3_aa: CASSSRDRVGNVLTF

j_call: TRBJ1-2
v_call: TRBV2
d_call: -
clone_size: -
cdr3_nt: TGTGCCAGCAGGCCGGGACTGGGAGGCTACACCTTC
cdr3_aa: CASRPGLGGYTF

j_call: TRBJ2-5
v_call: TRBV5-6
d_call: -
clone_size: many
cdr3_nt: TGTGCCAGCAGCTCCCCAACGGGGAAAGAGACCCAGTACTTC
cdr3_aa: CASSSPTGKETQYF

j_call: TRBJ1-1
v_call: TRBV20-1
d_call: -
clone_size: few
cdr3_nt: TGCAGTGCCGTTACCAACAGGAACACTGAAGCTTTCTTT
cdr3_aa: CSAVTNRNTEAFF

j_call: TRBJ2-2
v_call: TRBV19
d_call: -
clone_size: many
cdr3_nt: TGTGCCAGTAGTATAACTCCCAGGGAGCTGTTTTTT
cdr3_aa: CASSITPRELFF

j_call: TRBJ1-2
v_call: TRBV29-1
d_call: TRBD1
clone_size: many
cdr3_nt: TGCAGCGTTGCGGGACAGAATAACTATGGCTACACCTTC
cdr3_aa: CSVAGQNNYGYTF

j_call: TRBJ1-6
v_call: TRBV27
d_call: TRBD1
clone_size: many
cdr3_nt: TGTGCCAGCAGTATCACCTCCCGACAGGGGGCGGGTTCACCCCTCCACTTT
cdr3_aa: CASSITSRQGAGSPLHF

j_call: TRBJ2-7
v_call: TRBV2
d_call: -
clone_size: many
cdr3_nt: TGTGCCAGCAGTAGGACCCAAGTCTCCTACGAGCAGTACTTC
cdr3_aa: CASSRTQVSYEQYF

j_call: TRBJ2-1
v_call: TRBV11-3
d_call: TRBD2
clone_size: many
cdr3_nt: TGTGCCAGCAGCTTCCGCCGGGGGGGAGCTGATGAGCAGTTCTTC
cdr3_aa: CASSFRRGGADEQFF

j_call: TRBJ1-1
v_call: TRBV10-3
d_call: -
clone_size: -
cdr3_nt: TGTGCCATCAGTGAGTCGACTGCGAGGGGGGAAGCTTTCTTT
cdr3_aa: CAISESTARGEAFF

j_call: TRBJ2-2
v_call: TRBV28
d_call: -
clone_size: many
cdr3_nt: TGTGCCAGCAGTCCCTGGACGGGACAAACCGGGGAGCTGTTTTTT
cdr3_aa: CASSPWTGQTGELFF

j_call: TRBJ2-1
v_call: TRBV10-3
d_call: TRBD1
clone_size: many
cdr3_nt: TGTGCCATCAGTGCCGGACAGGGCAATGAGCAGTTCTTC
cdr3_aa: CAISAGQGNEQFF

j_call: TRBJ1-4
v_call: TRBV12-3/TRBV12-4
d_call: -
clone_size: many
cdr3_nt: TGTGCCAGCAGTTTTTCCAGAACCGCAACTAATGAAAAACTGTTTTTT
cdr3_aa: CASSFSRTATNEKLFF